Listed here is a single T cell receptor beta chain. CDR1 and CDR2 (germline): MNHEY, SVGAGI. The CDR3 is 12 amino acids. This specimen comes from a study of blood T cell repertoires in COVID-19. Turning to the study itself: Both acute and convalescent COVID-19 samples were obtained from the United States, Italy and Spain.

Enrollees, roughly 18 to 89 years old, lived in 24 US areas. Generated by immunoSEQ multiplex PCR, the TCRdb table keeps only in-frame clones and is missing some. The data hold around 390,000 clones, with approximately 90% observed a single time. The chain couples TRBV6-5 to TRBJ1-4; D might be TRBD2 (5 bases). TRBJ2-2 explains the end of the DNA better; the J call may be wrong. Sequencing input: PBMCs or T cells enriched from blood (not recorded which). This TCR was sampled from a woman aged 45 to 65 who had recovered from COVID-19. CDR3 bases: TGTGCCAGCAGCCCCGAGGGCGGGGAGCTGTTTTTT. Residues: CASSPEGGELFF.